This T cell receptor (beta chain) comes out of a study of blood T cell repertoires in COVID-19. About the research overall: COVID-19 samples from acute and convalescent phases originated in the United States, Italy and Spain. The cDNA or gDNA used as material had been derived from T cells, B-cell-depleted T cells, or PBMCs.

This table comes from immunoSEQ multiplex PCR, and its TCRdb copy is limited to in-frame clones, with some not included. Of about 180,000 clones in the sample, approximately 83% were seen once. The length of the CDR3 is 16 residues. The trim removed 1 base at V and 6 bases at J, leaving 7 bases unmatched. In germline, CDR1 is SGDLS, CDR2 YYNGEE. The chain employs TRBV9 and TRBJ2-3; TRBD2 matches at 11 bases. The clonotype originates from a man in his 60s with acute or convalescent COVID-19. Specimen: peripheral blood. CDR3 sequence reads: CASSVLGLAALDTQYF. Written as DNA, the CDR3 is TGTGCCAGCAGCGTACTGGGACTAGCGGCGCTTGATACGCAGTATTTT.